This TCR beta chain was recovered during a study of cytomegalovirus exposure and HLA in healthy donors. Overall study: Early released data had around 89 million unique TCRs, all coming from HLA-typed donors.

Everyone who donated was a healthy bone marrow donor. The PCR ran on 60 Vbeta and 13 Jbeta primers. Authors' methods: Later, 65 million to 85 million unique TCR beta chains were counted in an analysis, and roughly 11 million of them were shared. The method was immunoSEQ multiplex PCR; TCRdb's version includes in-frame clones alone and lacks a portion of them. Clone size and the V and J calls come from that table; the DNA yielded D and trimming. This sample yields around 100,000 clones, of which 79% are seen a single time; 2.5% to 3.5% belongs to the top ten. This clonotype was sampled from a woman between 35 and 50 years old in good health and CMV-seronegative. The sequencing input was PBMCs.

The CDR3, as DNA: TGTGCCAGCAGGTTAGAGTCCGGGACAGATAACAATCAGCCCCAGCATTTT. Translation: CASRLESGTDNNQPQHF. J is TRBJ1-5 and V is TRBV27; 7 nucleotides agree with TRBD1. Germline CDR1 and CDR2: MNHEY and SMNVEV (reference sequence). The CDR3 is made up of 17 amino acids. V shed 6 bases, J shed 3 bases, and the junction held 14 bases outside the gene matches.